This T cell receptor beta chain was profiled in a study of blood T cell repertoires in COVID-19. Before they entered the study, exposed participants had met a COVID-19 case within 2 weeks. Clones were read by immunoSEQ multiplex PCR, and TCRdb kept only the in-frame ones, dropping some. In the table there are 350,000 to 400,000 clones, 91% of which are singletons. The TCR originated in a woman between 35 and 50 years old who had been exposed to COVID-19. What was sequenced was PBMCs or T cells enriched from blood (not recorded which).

The CDR3 reads CASSSSGGMDTQYF. The CDR3 region has the DNA TGCGCCAGCAGCTCGTCAGGGGGGATGGATACGCAGTATTTT. The chain has TRBV5-1 and TRBJ2-3; tentative D call: TRBD1 (7 bases). CDR1 and CDR2 (germline): SGHRS, YFSETQ. V lost 3 bases and J 6 bases, leaving 14 bases between the germline ends. The CDR3 is 14 amino acids.